This passage covers 22 T cell receptor beta chains from one sample sequenced in a study of early T cells in non-severe SARS-CoV-2 infection. TCRdb redid the calling of the 5' RACE reads with MiXCR, one entry per CDR3 protein. The sample carries around 63,000 distinct CDR3 sequences, approximately 13% recorded once. The sequenced material came from whole blood. The receptors derive from an adult who was a healthcare worker with PCR-confirmed SARS-CoV-2 infection or an uninfected control (not recorded which).

The sample holds a few counts of this clonotype. The genes are TRBV29-1 and TRBJ2-7; TRBD1 agrees at 8 bases. Losses at the gene ends were 5 bases for V and 3 bases for J; bases not matched to a gene: 21. The CDR3 loop spans 18 amino acids. The germline gives CDR1 SQVTM, CDR2 ANQGSEA. The CDR3 loop reads CSVSGQGSSRRVYYEQYF. The CDR3 DNA reads TGCAGCGTTTCCGGACAGGGTTCTTCAAGGAGGGTTTACTACGAGCAGTACTTC.

The count of this clonotype is one. This may stem from a read error, because a much larger clone lies one nucleotide away. The V and J genes are TRBV7-2 and TRBJ2-7; 8 bases map to TRBD2. In germline, CDR1 is SGHTA, CDR2 FQGNSA. J was trimmed by 2 bases and V by 3 bases; bases with no gene match: 6. CDR3 length: 15 amino acids. CDR3 residues: CASSLERGHTYEQYF. The CDR3 DNA is TGTGCCAGCAGCTTGGAGCGGGGGCATACCTACGAGCAGTACTTC.

This clonotype was observed a handful of times. This chain connects TRBV5-1 to TRBJ2-5; 7 bases are shared with TRBD1. CDR1 and CDR2 (germline): SGHRS, YFSETQ. Germline trimming cut 4 bases from V and 2 bases from J; bases unmatched to any gene: 8. The CDR3 extends over 15 amino acids. The CDR3 is CASSQEGAEQETQYF. Here the CDR3 DNA reads TGCGCCAGCAGCCAAGAGGGGGCAGAACAAGAGACCCAGTACTTC.

In its sample, this clonotype was seen many times. CDR3 DNA: TGTGCCAGCAGTTTACGAAACTATGGCTACACCTTC. This translates into CASSLRNYGYTF. The chain recombines TRBV12-3 or TRBV12-4 with TRBJ1-2; unclear D gene. Trimming shortened V by 2 bases and J by 2 bases, and 3 bases separated the two germline ends. The CDR3 has 12 residues.

This clonotype was seen ten or more times. This chain connects TRBV7-2 to TRBJ2-5; the D gene is possibly TRBD2 (6 bases). The V end lost 0 bases, the J end lost 2 bases, and 10 bases lay between the germline ends. The CDR3 runs 15 residues. The germline V gene has CDR1 SGHTA and CDR2 FQGNSA. In nucleotides, the CDR3 is TGTGCCAGCAGCTTAGCCGGGACTCGACAAGAGACCCAGTACTTC. Encoded protein: CASSLAGTRQETQYF.

This clonotype occurred many times. CDR3 in DNA: TGTGCCAGCAGTCATCCGGGGGAGACCCAGTACTTC. Translated: CASSHPGETQYF. The chain combines TRBV6-5 with TRBJ2-5; possible D gene TRBD2, 5 bases. This CDR3 is 12 amino acids long. Germline values: CDR1 MNHEY, CDR2 SVGAGI. V was cut by 5 bases and J by 5 bases, with 9 bases left in between.

V is TRBV18 and J is TRBJ1-1; a weak D match, TRBD1 (5 bases). CDR1 is KGHSH and CDR2 is LQKENI in the germline V gene. The CDR3 runs 12 residues. V was cut by 3 bases and J by 11 bases, with 13 bases left in between. CDR3 sequence: CASSPMGLEAFF. Written as DNA, the CDR3 is TGTGCCAGCTCACCTATGGGACTAGAGGCTTTCTTT.

The V gene is TRBV6-5, the J gene TRBJ2-7; D is uncertain. Germline loops: CDR1 MNHEY, CDR2 SVGAGI. The CDR3 loop spans 13 amino acids. V was clipped by 5 bases and J by 6 bases, with 14 bases between them. CDR3 amino acids: CASSPGLLGEQYF. CDR3 sequence (DNA): TGTGCCAGCAGTCCAGGATTACTCGGCGAGCAGTACTTC.

This rearrangement joins TRBV6-5 to TRBJ2-7, with D possibly being TRBD2 (5 bases). CDR1 MNHEY and CDR2 SVGAGI come from the germline V gene. Trimming shortened V by 7 bases and J by 5 bases, and 15 bases separated the two germline ends. CDR3 length: 13 amino acids. The CDR3, as DNA: TGTGCCAGCATCTCATCGGCGGGTAACGAGCAGTACTTC. The encoded protein is CASISSAGNEQYF.

To note about this clonotype: A much larger clone differs by one base, so this may be a read error. The chain combines TRBV20-1 with TRBJ2-7; D not resolved. This CDR3 has 13 residues. V dropped 3 bases and J dropped 3 bases, with 12 bases sitting between them. CDR1 and CDR2 from the germline V gene are DFQATT and SNEGSKA (reference sequence). The CDR3 sequence is CSASIDSIYEQYF. CDR3 bases: TGCAGTGCTAGTATAGATAGCATCTACGAGCAGTACTTC.

This clonotype was recorded at least ten times. V gene TRBV7-2 combines with J gene TRBJ2-5; 14 bases are shared with TRBD2. Germline trimming cut 3 bases from V and 4 bases from J; bases unmatched to any gene: 4. The CDR3 spans 16 residues. Germline V lookup: CDR1 SGHTA, CDR2 FQGNSA. CDR3 protein: CASSFGLAGGGETQYF. CDR3 DNA sequence: TGTGCCAGCAGCTTTGGACTAGCGGGGGGAGGAGAGACCCAGTACTTC.

This clonotype was counted between two and nine times. The CDR3 DNA sequence: TGTGCCAGCAGCTCCCCGTCTTTTGGGCACTATGGCTACACCTTC. Amino acids: CASSSPSFGHYGYTF. This rearrangement joins TRBV5-6 to TRBJ1-2; D not resolved. The germline V gene encodes CDR1 SGHDT and CDR2 YYEEEE. CDR3 size: 15 residues. The V end lost 3 bases, the J end lost 3 bases, and 15 bases lay between the germline ends.

This clonotype was recorded at least ten times. The rearrangement joins TRBV20-1 to TRBJ2-7, with 12 bases aligning to TRBD2. With V trimmed by 0 bases and J by 5 bases, 8 bases remained unmatched. The CDR3 totals 16 residues. The V gene's germline CDR1 is DFQATT and CDR2 SNEGSKA (reference sequence). CDR3 DNA: TGCAGTGCTAGAGACCCCCTAGCGGGGGGGCCCCACGAGCAGTACTTC. Translating gives CSARDPLAGGPHEQYF.

The chain employs TRBV5-1 and TRBJ1-4, with TRBD1 matching over 9 bases. The J segment lost 7 bases and the V segment lost 4 bases, leaving 8 bases of the junction unmatched. Germline values: CDR1 SGHRS, CDR2 YFSETQ. The CDR3 consists of 15 residues. DNA for the CDR3: TGCGCCAGCAGCACAATACAGGGGGCGCGTGAAAAACTGTTTTTT. Translating gives CASSTIQGAREKLFF.

This clonotype came up a few times. A read error may account for a junction end that differs from germline. CDR3 sequence: CVSMPGGRSGTGELFF. CDR3 coding DNA: TGTGTCAGCATGCCCGGTGGAAGGAGCGGCACCGGGGAGCTGTTTTTT. The chain recombines TRBV9 with TRBJ2-2; D possibly corresponds to TRBD2 (5 bases). This CDR3 contains 16 residues. The germline CDR1 and CDR2 sequences are SGDLS and YYNGEE.

This clonotype came up many times. This chain uses TRBV7-9 with TRBJ1-1; D gene unclear. In germline, CDR1 is SEHNR, CDR2 FQNEAQ (reference sequence). Trimming took 3 bases from V and 4 from J, leaving 9 bases between them. CDR3 size: 13 residues. CDR3 in DNA: TGTGCCAGCAGCTTCCCTAGTCGCACTGAAGCTTTCTTT. Translated: CASSFPSRTEAFF.

This clonotype was observed at least ten times. The V and J genes are TRBV25-1 and TRBJ1-2, with D tentatively TRBD1 (5 bases). The CDR3 totals 13 residues. Between the trimmed V and J ends, which lost 6 bases and 8 bases, there was a span of 16 bases. Germline values: CDR1 MGHDK, CDR2 SYGVNS. The CDR3 sequence: CASSTVDTRGYTF. For the CDR3, the DNA is TGTGCCAGCAGCACGGTGGACACTCGAGGCTACACCTTC.

This clonotype was seen at least ten times. The V gene is TRBV18, the J gene TRBJ2-7; D is perhaps TRBD1 (5 bases). V was pared by 2 bases and J by 3 bases, with 20 bases between. The CDR3 runs to 17 residues. The germline gives CDR1 KGHSH, CDR2 LQKENI. The CDR3 reads CASSPTGATISDYEQYF. The DNA of the CDR3 is TGTGCCAGCTCACCAACTGGGGCGACAATATCGGACTACGAGCAGTACTTC.

This chain joins TRBV19 and TRBJ1-4; TRBD1 matches at 7 bases. J was trimmed by 0 bases and V by 9 bases; bases with no gene match: 7. CDR3 size: 15 residues. Germline V gives CDR1 LNHDA, CDR2 SQIVND (reference sequence). In DNA form, the CDR3 reads TGTGCCAGCCGGGACAGAATTGCAACTAATGAAAAACTGTTTTTT. Protein sequence: CASRDRIATNEKLFF.

V gene TRBV9 combines with J gene TRBJ2-7, with no clear D. Trimming shortened V by 3 bases and J by 0 bases, and 4 bases separated the two germline ends. The CDR3 extends over 12 amino acids. Germline lookup yields CDR1 SGDLS and CDR2 YYNGEE. The CDR3 protein is CASSASSYEQYF. The CDR3 nucleotides read TGTGCCAGCAGCGCCTCCTCCTACGAGCAGTACTTC.

This clonotype was counted between two and nine times. The chain employs TRBV7-2 and TRBJ2-3; maybe TRBD2 (7 bases). CDR1 and CDR2 from the germline V gene are SGHTA and FQGNSA. This CDR3 spans 14 amino acids. Trimming cost V 10 bases and J 6 bases, with 20 bases left between them. CDR3: CATMRGGAQDTQYF. CDR3 coding DNA: TGTGCCACCATGAGGGGGGGGGCCCAGGATACGCAGTATTTT.

The rearrangement links TRBV3-1 to TRBJ2-7; D is undetermined. Germline assignment: CDR1 LGHDT and CDR2 YNNKEL (reference sequence). V was pared by 0 bases and J by 10 bases, with 10 bases between. The CDR3 has 12 residues. The CDR3, as DNA: TGTGCCAGCAGCCAAGATCGGGTCCAACAGTACTTC. This sequence encodes CASSQDRVQQYF.